The 7 T cell receptor beta chains in this list originate from one sample, sequenced in a study of blood T cell repertoires in COVID-19. Here immunoSEQ multiplex PCR was the method, and the copy in TCRdb shows in-frame clones only, minus some. This sample carries about 160,000 clones, approximately 92% of them seen once, and the ten largest clones take roughly 5%. Sequenced: peripheral blood. The receptors derive from a man aged 25 to 45 with COVID-19, enrolled during active disease.

This chain joins TRBV29-1 and TRBJ2-1; no firm D call. The germline CDR1 and CDR2 sequences are SQVTM and ANQGSEA. The V and J ends lost 4 bases and 8 bases respectively, with 15 bases between them. CDR3 length: 13 residues. CDR3 residues: CSVGNDHRDEQFF. Here the CDR3 DNA reads TGCAGCGTTGGAAATGACCATCGGGATGAGCAGTTCTTC.

This sequence joins TRBV18 and TRBJ1-6; D unclear. V was shortened by 0 bases and J by 10 bases, with 13 bases between the two germline ends. CDR3 length equals 15 residues. Germline lookup yields CDR1 KGHSH and CDR2 LQKENI. Here the CDR3 DNA reads TGTGCCAGCTCACCACCGAATAACGGGGTCTCACCCCTCCACTTT. Residues: CASSPPNNGVSPLHF.

This clone was seen a handful of times. V is TRBV25-1 and J is TRBJ1-2; D not certain. V shed 3 bases and J shed 3 bases, with 11 bases lying between them. CDR3 length: 14 amino acids. Germline V gene sequence: CDR1 MGHDK, CDR2 SYGVNS. For the CDR3, the DNA is TGTGCCAGCAGTGAGAACGGGGATCACTATGGCTACACCTTC. Encoded protein: CASSENGDHYGYTF.

A single count supports this clone. The chain employs TRBV23-1 and TRBJ2-7, with 9 bases aligning to TRBD1. TRBV23-1 belongs to the ORF category, with a function that is uncertain. Trimming at V came to 0 bases and at J to 4 bases, leaving 10 bases not matched to a gene. This CDR3 region has 17 residues. The CDR3 nucleotides read TGCGCCAGCAGTCAATCGGGACTGGACAGGGGTGCGTACGAGCAGTACTTC. Encoded protein: CASSQSGLDRGAYEQYF.

The V call is TRBV6-5, the J call TRBJ2-1, with 10 bases matching TRBD2. V lost 2 bases to trimming and J lost 7 bases; unmatched junction nucleotides: 8. The CDR3 spans 16 residues. The germline gives CDR1 MNHEY, CDR2 SVGAGI. CDR3 protein: CASSYDSGRPGNEQFF. CDR3 in DNA: TGTGCCAGCAGTTACGATAGCGGGAGGCCCGGAAATGAGCAGTTCTTC.

The chain uses TRBV6-5 and TRBJ2-2, with D perhaps TRBD2 (6 bases). V gave up 2 bases and J gave up 4 bases, with 8 bases separating them. The CDR3 has 14 amino acids. CDR1 MNHEY and CDR2 SVGAGI come from the germline V gene. The DNA of the CDR3 is TGTGCCAGCAGTTACACGGAGGGCACCGGGGAGCTGTTTTTT. The encoded protein is CASSYTEGTGELFF.

CDR3: CASSVGDRDFNEQFF. DNA for the CDR3: TGTGCCAGCAGCGTAGGGGACAGGGACTTCAATGAGCAGTTCTTC. The V call is TRBV9, the J call TRBJ2-1, with TRBD1 matching over 9 bases. Germline V lookup: CDR1 SGDLS, CDR2 YYNGEE. V lost 0 bases and J lost 6; bases outside the gene matches: 4. CDR3 length: 15 residues. Looking up the rest from reference TRBV9 and TRBJ2-1 gives the full variable domain: DSGVTQTPKHLITATGQRVTLRCSPRSGDLSVYWYQQSLDQGLQFLIQYYNGEERAKGNILERFSAQQFPDLHSELNLSSLELGDSALYFCASSVGDRDFNEQFFGPGTRLTVL.